This TCR beta chain appears in the sequencing data of a study of blood T cell repertoires in COVID-19 (dated by TCRdb to 2020 to 2022). Study-wide context: Samples from collaborators originated in the United States, Italy and Spain and spanned both the acute and convalescent phases of COVID-19. The prospective study material was composed of cDNA or gDNA derived from T cells, B-cell-depleted T cells, or PBMCs. Deeply sampled blood TCRbeta repertoires from subjects exposed to, actively infected with, or recovered from COVID-19 were included in the dataset. The repertoires were released in a freely available public database intended as a resource for research on the immune response to SARS-CoV-2. The samples were drawn from two sources: the first 160 participants of the ongoing ImmuneRACE study, and fewer than 1,500 subjects contributed by 6 global collaborators. The sample metadata nearly always contained a de-identified subject ID, COVID-19 status, age in years and sex. Where available, HLA class I and class II types were obtained from metadata supplied by the sample provider rather than from assay-based typing. What the study reported, not specific to this receptor: The quantity of clinical and demographic metadata differed by source and by participant and was supplied without curation.

Concerning this clone: The antigen it recognizes is unknown. No clone much larger than this one lies a single base away; base qualities are absent.

CDR3 length: 16 amino acids, cysteine to phenylalanine. Kept here is only the CDR3 DNA, which spans 48 bases and is read in frame from base 1. V is reduced by 5 bases and J by 0 bases, leaving a spacing of 14 bases between them. CDR1 and CDR2 (SGHVS, FQNEAQ) derive from the germline V gene. In the prospective study, participants were roughly 18 to 100 years old, resided in fewer than 25 geographic areas of the United States, and were enrolled through a virtual design. In the prospective study, participants were assigned to cohorts based on the clinical history participants reported in a screening survey and a study questionnaire. ImmuneRACE Cohort 3 recovered participants were defined by two consecutive negative NP/OP PCR tests, healthcare professional clearance, or symptom resolution. Mobile phlebotomists in the prospective study collected whole blood, serum and a nasopharyngeal or oropharyngeal swab from every participant. Over an approximately 2-month period, participants in the prospective study had the option of providing additional blood draws and questionnaires. Blood samples from the prospective study were shipped frozen or at room temperature prior to DNA extraction.

TCRbeta CDR3 regions were amplified from genomic DNA by means of the immunoSEQ Assay, a bias-controlled multiplex PCR. On the study's bioinformatics: Within the assay, amplification of reference gene primers was used to estimate how many nucleated cells each sample contained. To quantify the absolute abundance of each unique TCRbeta CDR3 rearrangement, sequence reads were collapsed and filtered. For each sample, productive Simpson clonality was calculated as the square root of Simpson's diversity index across productive rearrangements. Here the immuneACCESS table is served through TCRdb, limited to in-frame sequences with V and J called. Missing clones are a known gap in these copies; in checked studies unresolved V genes cover under half, and the rest lacks a known reason. V, J and clone size are taken as reported in that table, and D and trimming were inferred from the DNA itself. For this sample the table gives 150,000 to 250,000 clones, of which roughly four fifths were detected only once. About 11% of the sample rests with the top ten.

Recombination joined TRBV7-8 with TRBJ1-3; the D gene is perhaps TRBD1, from 5 matching bases. Sequenced sample: PBMCs or T cells enriched from blood (not recorded which). The clonotype originates from a middle-aged man who had recovered from COVID-19. The nucleotide sequence reads TGTGCCAGCAGCAACTACAGGTTTCACTCTGGAAACACCATATATTTT. Translation gives CASSNYRFHSGNTIYF.